This TCR beta chain appears in the sequencing data of a study of T cells after posttransplantation cyclophosphamide (dated by TCRdb to the mid-2010s). Turning to the overall study: Using TRB sequencing, the study followed how the T cell repertoire reconstituted after myeloablative bone marrow transplantation in which posttransplantation cyclophosphamide served as GVHD prophylaxis. Blood from all 30 or so PTCy patients who had 1-year posttransplant specimens underwent TRB sequencing. Because TRA and TRB clonality were tightly correlated in fewer than 10 samples, subsequent TCR analyses were focused on TRB only. Antigen receptor sequencing was done on samples from 35 to 40 PTCy-treated patients and from approximately 15 related bone marrow donors of those patients. Public TRB sequences were queried against a database of over 3,500 sequences associated with responses to pathogens, tumor antigens, self-antigens and alloantigens. TRB sequencing was also done on up to roughly 3 additional blood samples from 2 to 5.2 years after transplant in 3 patients, and on pretransplant blood from 4 patients. Beyond this particular receptor, the publication reports: The TRB repertoires of T cells infiltrating skin or the GI tract showed only limited overlap with the TRB repertoires found in blood. Across 45 or so patients, recipient CMV seropositivity and CMV reactivation were highly associated with TRB clonality; PTCy diversity was similar to CNI/methotrexate controls. Donor-recipient similarity was low at 1-2 months but rose over the first year, and later blood repertoires were often dominated by donor CD8+ memory clones.

TRB sequencing used genomic DNA with the immunoSEQ assay at survey resolution or the hsTCRB kit. Concerning the study's data processing: The immunoSEQ software handled initial read processing, and the LymphoSeq R package was used for repertoire analyses. For each TRB dataset, clonality was calculated as 1 minus normalized Shannon entropy, and the Gini coefficient was computed as well. To infer phenotypes in unsorted samples, TRB sequences from sorted subsets of the recipient or donor were mapped onto unsorted samples from the same recipient. Drawn from immuneACCESS, this table holds only the in-frame rearrangements with V and J called that TCRdb kept. Clones are partly lost; checked studies trace under half to an unresolved V gene and leave the rest unexplained. Clonal size and the V and J genes are those of that table, whereas D and trimming came from the DNA. Across this sample, more than 9,000 clones were tabulated and none appeared just once. Less than 30% of the sample is in the top ten clones.

This clone was seen a handful of times. The antigen this receptor binds is unknown. Base qualities are not at hand, and no much larger clone is one base apart. For CDR1 and CDR2, the germline V gene lists SNHLY and FYNNEI. Ends trimmed: V by 2 bases, J by 5 bases; bases unmatched to a gene: 1. From the cysteine up to the phenylalanine, the CDR3 has a length of 15 residues. The kept DNA is CDR3 alone, 45 bases in frame from the first base. The label giving this sample's treatment or condition can be read as: high-dose cyclophosphamide on days +3 and +4 as single-agent GVHD prophylaxis. For conditioning, the PTCy patients got busulfan and fludarabine, then a related or unrelated marrow graft, followed by cyclophosphamide on days +3 and +4. PTCy-treated patients came from a prospective multi-institutional clinical trial. Peripheral blood and bone marrow mononuclear cells were isolated by Ficoll-Hypaque density centrifugation and cryopreserved.

This sequence uses TRBV2 and TRBJ2-2; TRBD2 lines up with 11 middle nucleotides. The TCR was taken from a female patient in her thirties or forties who received an allogeneic stem cell transplant from a related donor, was CMV-positive, and had no GVHD. After transplantation, some T cells may belong to the graft donor instead of the recipient. The material sequenced was PBMCs, taken after allogeneic stem cell transplant with posttransplant cyclophosphamide. The CDR3 reads as follows: CASSELAGGTGELFF. The DNA sequence follows: TGTGCCAGCAGTGAACTAGCGGGGGGTACCGGGGAGCTGTTTTTT.